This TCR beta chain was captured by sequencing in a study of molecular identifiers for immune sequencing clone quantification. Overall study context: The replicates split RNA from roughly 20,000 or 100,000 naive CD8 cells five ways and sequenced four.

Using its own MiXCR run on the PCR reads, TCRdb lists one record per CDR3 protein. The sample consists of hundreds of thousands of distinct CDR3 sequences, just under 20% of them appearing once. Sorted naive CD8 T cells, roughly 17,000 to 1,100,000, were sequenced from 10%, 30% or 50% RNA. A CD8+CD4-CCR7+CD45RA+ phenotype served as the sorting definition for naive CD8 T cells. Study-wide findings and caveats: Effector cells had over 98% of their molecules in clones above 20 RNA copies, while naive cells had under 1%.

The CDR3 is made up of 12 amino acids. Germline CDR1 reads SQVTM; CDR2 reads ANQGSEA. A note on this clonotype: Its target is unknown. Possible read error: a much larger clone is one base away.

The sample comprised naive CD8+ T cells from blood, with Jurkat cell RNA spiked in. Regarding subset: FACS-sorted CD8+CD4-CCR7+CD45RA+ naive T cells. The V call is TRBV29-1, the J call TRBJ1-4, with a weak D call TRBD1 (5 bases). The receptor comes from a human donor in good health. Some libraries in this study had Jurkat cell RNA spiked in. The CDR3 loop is CGVWDGYEKLFF. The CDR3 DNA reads TGCGGCGTTTGGGACGGCTATGAAAAACTGTTTTTT.